Listed below are T cell receptor beta chains from one sample, sequenced in a study of blood T cell repertoires in COVID-19. Using immunoSEQ multiplex PCR, the repertoire was profiled, and TCRdb retains in-frame clones only, with some absent. The sample carries under 30,000 clones, 94% recorded once. Sequenced input: peripheral blood. Receptors originate from a human donor with active COVID-19. The donor label of this sample is uncertain. Both conserved end residues are part of each CDR3. Each record gives: clone size, D gene, V gene, J gene, CDR3 DNA, CDR3 protein. D genes are given only for firm matches. Not every row has a clone size; where given, it reads once, few, many or a size class.

size: NA; D: TRBD1; V: TRBV28; J: TRBJ1-2; DNA: TGTGCCAGCAGGCAGAACAGGGGGCCTGGCTACACCTTC; CDR3: CASRQNRGPGYTF
size: NA; D: NA; V: TRBV2; J: TRBJ1-4; DNA: TGTGCCAGCAGTCCCCAAGGGGGAAGGAGGAATGAAAAACTGTTTTTT; CDR3: CASSPQGGRRNEKLFF
size: NA; D: NA; V: TRBV28; J: TRBJ2-1; DNA: TGTGCCAGCTCGGGGGAAGAGCAGTTCTTC; CDR3: CASSGEEQFF
size: NA; D: NA; V: TRBV5-1; J: TRBJ2-1; DNA: TGCGCCAGCAGCTTTACTAGCCTGCGACTTTACAATGAGCAGTTCTTC; CDR3: CASSFTSLRLYNEQFF
size: NA; D: TRBD2; V: TRBV3-1/TRBV3-2; J: TRBJ2-1; DNA: TGTGCCAGCAGCCTAGCGGGAGGGCCGGGTGAGCAGTTCTTC; CDR3: CASSLAGGPGEQFF
size: NA; D: TRBD2; V: TRBV7-2; J: TRBJ2-3; DNA: TGTGCCAGCAGCCCGCTGGGACTAGCGGCGAGCACAGATACGCAGTATTTT; CDR3: CASSPLGLAASTDTQYF
size: once; D: NA; V: TRBV11-2; J: TRBJ2-5; DNA: TGTGCCAGCAGCTTTATAGGGGCCGGGACCCAGTACTTC; CDR3: CASSFIGAGTQYF
size: NA; D: NA; V: TRBV10-3; J: TRBJ2-7; DNA: TGTGCCATCAGCGACAGTACCTACGAGCAGTACTTC; CDR3: CAISDSTYEQYF
size: few; D: NA; V: TRBV28; J: TRBJ2-7; DNA: TGTGCCAGCAGTTTTGAGTACGAGCAGTACTTC; CDR3: CASSFEYEQYF
size: once; D: TRBD2; V: TRBV7-2; J: TRBJ2-7; DNA: TGTGCCAGCAGCTTAAACGCCGGGGGGGCTTACGAGCAGTACTTC; CDR3: CASSLNAGGAYEQYF
size: NA; D: TRBD1; V: TRBV7-2; J: TRBJ2-5; DNA: TGTGCCAGCAGTCCTGGGACAGGGGTTGGAGAGACCCAGTACTTC; CDR3: CASSPGTGVGETQYF
size: once; D: NA; V: TRBV5-1; J: TRBJ2-7; DNA: TGCGCCAGCAGCTTGGCGGGCGGGGACGGCTCCTACGAGCAGTACTTC; CDR3: CASSLAGGDGSYEQYF
size: NA; D: TRBD1; V: TRBV11-2; J: TRBJ2-1; DNA: TGTGCCAGCAGCTTGGGACAGGTTGTAGGCAATGAGCAGTTCTTC; CDR3: CASSLGQVVGNEQFF
size: NA; D: TRBD1; V: TRBV25-1; J: TRBJ2-2; DNA: TGTGCCGGACAGGGGGCAGGGACCGGGGAGCTGTTTTTT; CDR3: CAGQGAGTGELFF
size: NA; D: NA; V: TRBV4-2; J: TRBJ2-7; DNA: TGTGCCAGCAGCCAAGAAAGGGGCTCGTACGAGCAGTACTTC; CDR3: CASSQERGSYEQYF
size: NA; D: TRBD2; V: TRBV10-3; J: TRBJ2-3; DNA: TGTGCCATCAGTGATTCTAGCGGGACGACAGATACGCAGTATTTT; CDR3: CAISDSSGTTDTQYF
size: NA; D: NA; V: TRBV10-2; J: TRBJ2-2; DNA: TGCGCCAGCAGTCAGGCTAGCGCGAACACCGGGGAGCTGTTTTTT; CDR3: CASSQASANTGELFF
size: NA; D: TRBD1; V: TRBV12-3/TRBV12-4; J: TRBJ2-7; DNA: TGTGCCAGCAGACAGGGGGTCTGGTACGAGCAGTACTTC; CDR3: CASRQGVWYEQYF
size: once; D: TRBD2; V: TRBV19; J: TRBJ2-1; DNA: TGTGCCAGTACCCGGACTAGCGGCTACAATGAGCAGTTCTTC; CDR3: CASTRTSGYNEQFF
size: NA; D: TRBD1; V: TRBV2; J: TRBJ2-7; DNA: TGTGCCAGCAGTGCCGGACAGGGTGCGGGGCAGTACTTC; CDR3: CASSAGQGAGQYF
size: NA; D: NA; V: TRBV28; J: TRBJ1-6; DNA: TGTGCCAGCAGTTTTCAGGTGGGAGGGAGGGATTCACCCCTCCACTTT; CDR3: CASSFQVGGRDSPLHF
size: NA; D: TRBD1; V: TRBV11-2; J: TRBJ2-3; DNA: TGTGCCAGCAGCCCTTGGGACAGGGGTCTCACAGATACGCAGTATTTT; CDR3: CASSPWDRGLTDTQYF
size: NA; D: NA; V: TRBV5-1; J: TRBJ2-3; DNA: TGCGCCAGCAGCTTCGACAGTCCGGCAGATACGCAGTATTTT; CDR3: CASSFDSPADTQYF
size: NA; D: NA; V: TRBV27; J: TRBJ2-7; DNA: TGTGCCAGCAGTTTATCCACACGCTCCTACGAGCAGTACTTC; CDR3: CASSLSTRSYEQYF
size: NA; D: NA; V: TRBV19; J: TRBJ1-2; DNA: TGTGCCAGTAGTGCCTCCGGGAGCCCGACGCTGGTTTATGGCTACACCTTC; CDR3: CASSASGSPTLVYGYTF
size: NA; D: NA; V: TRBV5-1; J: TRBJ1-5; DNA: TGCGCCAGCAGTCCGGACAGCAGCAATCAGCCCCAGCATTTT; CDR3: CASSPDSSNQPQHF
size: once; D: NA; V: TRBV15; J: TRBJ2-1; DNA: TGTGCCACCAGAAGGGCCGGGAGTATGGATGAGCAGTTCTTC; CDR3: CATRRAGSMDEQFF
size: NA; D: NA; V: TRBV3-1/TRBV3-2; J: TRBJ1-1; DNA: TGTGCCAGCAGCCGCGCAGGTTCCACTGAAGCTTTCTTT; CDR3: CASSRAGSTEAFF
size: NA; D: NA; V: TRBV4-3; J: TRBJ2-4; DNA: TGCGCCAGCAGCCAAGACAGGGTCCGGGAGACCATTCAGTACTTC; CDR3: CASSQDRVRETIQYF
size: NA; D: TRBD1; V: TRBV28; J: TRBJ2-1; DNA: TGTGCCAGCAGTCCATCGACAGGGATCCTAAGCTCCTACAATGAGCAGTTCTTC; CDR3: CASSPSTGILSSYNEQFF
size: NA; D: NA; V: TRBV12-2; J: TRBJ2-2; DNA: TGTGCAAGTCGGCCCGGCACGGGGGGGCCTAACACCGGGGAGCTGTTTTTT; CDR3: CASRPGTGGPNTGELFF
size: NA; D: TRBD2; V: TRBV28; J: TRBJ2-1; DNA: TGTGCCAGCAGTACGCCGGGAGGGCCGGGAAATGAGCAGTTCTTC; CDR3: CASSTPGGPGNEQFF
size: NA; D: TRBD2; V: TRBV7-7; J: TRBJ2-7; DNA: TGTGCTAGCAGCTTAGGGGCTAGCGGCTCCTACGAGCAGTACTTC; CDR3: CASSLGASGSYEQYF
size: NA; D: TRBD2; V: TRBV11-3; J: TRBJ2-1; DNA: TGTGCCAGCAGCTTAGTCTGGACTAGCGGGGAGGTCGGTGAGCAGTTCTTC; CDR3: CASSLVWTSGEVGEQFF
size: NA; D: NA; V: TRBV5-6; J: TRBJ2-6; DNA: TGTGCCAGCAGAGAGGGACACCTCTCAACCTTCGAGGCCAACGTCCTGACTTTC; CDR3: CASREGHLSTFEANVLTF
size: NA; D: TRBD1; V: TRBV29-1; J: TRBJ1-2; DNA: TGCAGCGCCCAGGGACAGGGAGGAACTGGCTACACCTTC; CDR3: CSAQGQGGTGYTF
size: NA; D: NA; V: TRBV5-1; J: TRBJ1-2; DNA: TGCGCCAGCAGCTTGCCGGAGGACGGGGGGGAATACTATGGCTACACCTTC; CDR3: CASSLPEDGGEYYGYTF
size: once; D: TRBD2; V: TRBV5-1; J: TRBJ2-5; DNA: TGCGCCAGCAGCGCGACCGGGGGGGAGGAGACCCAGTACTTC; CDR3: CASSATGGEETQYF
size: once; D: TRBD2; V: TRBV19; J: TRBJ2-1; DNA: TGTGCCAGTAGTTCCCGAGTCGGGGGACTAGTTATTGAGCAGTTCTTC; CDR3: CASSSRVGGLVIEQFF
size: NA; D: TRBD2; V: TRBV11-3; J: TRBJ2-3; DNA: TGTGCCAGCAGCTTAGGGGCGGGAGCAGATACGCAGTATTTT; CDR3: CASSLGAGADTQYF
size: medium-sized; D: TRBD2; V: TRBV4-3; J: TRBJ2-3; DNA: TGCGCCAGCAGCCAAGGCCCCCGGCGGGGGGGCCTTGGAGATACGCAGTATTTT; CDR3: CASSQGPRRGGLGDTQYF
size: once; D: TRBD1; V: TRBV30; J: TRBJ1-6; DNA: TGTGCCTGGAGTCTGGGACAGAATAATTCACCCCTCCACTTT; CDR3: CAWSLGQNNSPLHF
size: NA; D: NA; V: TRBV24-1; J: TRBJ2-6; DNA: TGTGCCACCAGTGATTGGGGGCGGGAGAGGTGGTTTGGGGCCAACGTCCTGACTTTC; CDR3: CATSDWGRERWFGANVLTF
size: NA; D: TRBD1; V: TRBV2; J: TRBJ1-6; DNA: TGTGCCAGCAGAGGGACAGCCGATAATTCACCCCTCCACTTT; CDR3: CASRGTADNSPLHF
size: NA; D: TRBD2; V: TRBV5-1; J: TRBJ2-3; DNA: TGCGCCAGCAGCTTGGAGCTAGCGGGAGTGGCCGATACGCAGTATTTT; CDR3: CASSLELAGVADTQYF
size: NA; D: NA; V: TRBV15; J: TRBJ1-3; DNA: TGTGCCACCAGCAGAGGGGGAGCTGGAAACACCATATATTTT; CDR3: CATSRGGAGNTIYF
size: once; D: NA; V: TRBV2; J: TRBJ2-6; DNA: TGTGCCAGCACTTCCCTCCAGGTCTCTGGGGCCAACGTCCTGACTTTC; CDR3: CASTSLQVSGANVLTF
size: few; D: TRBD1; V: TRBV2; J: TRBJ2-7; DNA: TGTGCCAGCAACCACAGGGGGGTCTACGAGCAGTACTTC; CDR3: CASNHRGVYEQYF
size: NA; D: TRBD1; V: TRBV11-2; J: TRBJ2-7; DNA: TGTGCCAGCAGCTCGGACAGGGGCCCTCCCTACGAGCAGTACTTC; CDR3: CASSSDRGPPYEQYF
size: NA; D: TRBD2; V: TRBV28; J: TRBJ2-7; DNA: TGTGCCAGCACCCCGGGGACTAGCGGGAGAGGGCAGTACTTC; CDR3: CASTPGTSGRGQYF
size: NA; D: NA; V: TRBV6-6; J: TRBJ1-5; DNA: TGTGCCAGCAGTTACTCGACGGAGGGGCAGCCCCAGCATTTT; CDR3: CASSYSTEGQPQHF
size: NA; D: NA; V: TRBV5-4; J: TRBJ1-4; DNA: TGTGCCAGCAGCGATCCGGGAGAAACTAATGAAAAACTGTTTTTT; CDR3: CASSDPGETNEKLFF
size: NA; D: NA; V: TRBV4-1; J: TRBJ2-3; DNA: TGCGCCAGCAGCCAATTTCCACAGGCAGATACGCAGTATTTT; CDR3: CASSQFPQADTQYF
size: NA; D: NA; V: TRBV28; J: TRBJ1-5; DNA: TGTGCCAGCAGTAAACATCTGAGCAATCAGCCCCAGCATTTT; CDR3: CASSKHLSNQPQHF
size: NA; D: TRBD2; V: TRBV10-1; J: TRBJ2-3; DNA: TGCGCCATACAGTCCCTTAGCGGGAGGCCAGATACGCAGTATTTT; CDR3: CAIQSLSGRPDTQYF
size: NA; D: NA; V: TRBV3-1/TRBV3-2; J: TRBJ2-2; DNA: TGTGCCAGCAGCCAAGGGGCCCTTGTACCCGGGGAGCTGTTTTTT; CDR3: CASSQGALVPGELFF
size: once; D: TRBD1; V: TRBV11-2; J: TRBJ2-1; DNA: TGTGCCAGCAGCTTAGGCACAGGGGGGAACTACAATGAGCAGTTCTTC; CDR3: CASSLGTGGNYNEQFF
size: NA; D: NA; V: TRBV28; J: TRBJ2-2; DNA: TGTGCCAGCAGTTTACCAGCGGAGGTTCGCACCGGGGAGCTGTTTTTT; CDR3: CASSLPAEVRTGELFF
size: NA; D: TRBD1; V: TRBV6-5; J: TRBJ2-7; DNA: TGTGCCAGCAGTTACTCGGGGACAGTTAACTACGAGCAGTACTTC; CDR3: CASSYSGTVNYEQYF